These 31 T cell receptor beta chains were sequenced from one sample in a study of T cell responses to AZD1222 COVID-19 vaccine. This table comes from immunoSEQ multiplex PCR, and its TCRdb copy is limited to in-frame clones, with some not included. Of more than 95,000 clones in the sample, about 93% were seen once. This specimen was peripheral blood, taken on day 0 of AZD1222 vaccination. Receptors were obtained from an adult in good health.

J is TRBJ1-1 and V is TRBV21-1. TRBV21-1 is a pseudogene. The CDR3 is 11 amino acids. The CDR3 is CASVEDTEAFF. The CDR3 DNA reads as TGTGCCAGCGTCGAGGACACTGAAGCTTTCTTT.

This clone is a singleton in its sample. The chain combines TRBV11-2 with TRBJ2-2; 7 bases fit TRBD2. Trimming took 2 bases from V and 1 from J; bases not matched to a gene: 1. Germline V gene data show CDR1 as SGHAT and CDR2 as FQNNGV. The CDR3 spans 15 residues. CDR3 coding DNA: TGTGCCAGCAGCTTAAGCGGGGTGAACACCGGGGAGCTGTTTTTT. Its protein is CASSLSGVNTGELFF.

This clone was counted once. The rearrangement links TRBV6-2 or TRBV6-3 to TRBJ2-7; 7 bases line up with TRBD1. The V gene's germline CDR1 is MNHEY and CDR2 SVGEGT. J was trimmed by 3 bases and V by 6 bases; bases with no gene match: 8. The CDR3 extends over 14 amino acids. CDR3 residues: CASSPGQSYYEQYF. The CDR3 DNA sequence: TGTGCCAGCAGCCCGGGACAGAGTTACTACGAGCAGTACTTC.

The J gene is TRBJ2-3, the V gene TRBV6-5; 14 bases are a match to TRBD2. Germline V gene data show CDR1 as MNHEY and CDR2 as SVGAGI. The CDR3 is 15 amino acids. With 4 bases clipped from V and 10 bases from J, the junction kept 7 bases outside the gene matches. Here the CDR3 reads CASSWGLAGDTAQYF. The CDR3 nucleotides read TGTGCCAGCAGTTGGGGACTAGCGGGAGATACGGCGCAGTATTTT.

A word on this clone: The same CDR3 can be traced to other DNA sequences in this sample. This chain uses TRBV7-2 with TRBJ2-3; TRBD1 matches at 9 bases. Trimming at V came to 3 bases and at J to 3 bases, leaving 1 base not matched to a gene. The germline V gene has CDR1 SGHTA and CDR2 FQGNSA. The CDR3 is 14 amino acids. The CDR3 DNA is TGTGCCAGCAGCTTGGGGACAGGGACAGATACGCAGTATTTT. It specifies CASSLGTGTDTQYF.

The chain recombines TRBV30 with TRBJ2-7, with no clear D. This CDR3 region has 12 residues. V gave up 3 bases and J gave up 0 bases, with 6 bases separating them. Germline CDR1 is GTSNPN and CDR2 is SVGIG (reference sequence). This CDR3 reads CAWRTASYEQYF. In DNA, the CDR3 is TGTGCCTGGAGGACGGCCTCCTACGAGCAGTACTTC.

The rearrangement uses TRBV18 and TRBJ2-2; TRBD1 agrees at 9 bases. This CDR3 contains 15 residues. Germline lookup yields CDR1 KGHSH and CDR2 LQKENI. Losses at the gene ends were 5 bases for V and 4 bases for J; bases not matched to a gene: 5. The CDR3 is CASSTGTGSTGELFF. As DNA, the CDR3 is TGTGCCAGCTCAACCGGGACAGGGAGCACCGGGGAGCTGTTTTTT.

The chain has TRBV7-3 and TRBJ1-1, with unresolved D. The CDR3 contains 13 residues. Germline V lookup: CDR1 SGHTA, CDR2 FQGTGA. Between the trimmed V and J ends, which lost 5 bases and 7 bases, there was a span of 14 bases. As DNA, the CDR3 is TGTGCCAGCAGCCAGAACCAAGACCGTGAAGCTTTCTTT. The encoded protein is CASSQNQDREAFF.

In DNA, the CDR3 is TGTGCCAGTAGTACCCGTCCTAATCAGCCCCAGCATTTT. Translating it yields CASSTRPNQPQHF. The genes are TRBV19 and TRBJ1-5, with D hard to call. This CDR3 comprises 13 residues. V was trimmed by 4 bases and J by 4 bases, leaving 8 bases between them. Germline assignment: CDR1 LNHDA and CDR2 SQIVND (reference sequence).

The gene calls are TRBV29-1 and TRBJ2-1, with D hard to call. The CDR3 spans 12 residues. Looked up from germline, CDR1 is SQVTM and CDR2 is ANQGSEA. Trimming shortened V by 4 bases and J by 3 bases, and 7 bases separated the two germline ends. The CDR3 DNA reads as TGCAGCGTTGGAGCTGGCTACAATGAGCAGTTCTTC. It translates to CSVGAGYNEQFF.

CDR3 in DNA: TGTGCCAGCAGCCTTAAAGGGGTGAGGGAAAAACTGTTTTTT. The encoded protein is CASSLKGVREKLFF. V gene TRBV5-4 combines with J gene TRBJ1-4; a possible D gene is TRBD1 (5 bases). Trimming cost V 4 bases and J 8 bases, with 15 bases left between them. The length of the CDR3 is 14 residues. Germline-derived CDR1 and CDR2 are SGHNT and YYREEE (reference sequence).

The chain employs TRBV7-9 and TRBJ1-4; possibly TRBD1 for D (5 bases). The CDR3 is 13 amino acids. Between the trimmed V and J ends, which lost 8 bases and 7 bases, there was a span of 14 bases. Germline V gene data show CDR1 as SEHNR and CDR2 as FQNEAQ (reference sequence). The CDR3 region has the DNA TGTGCCAGCGGAGGGGCGGTCGGTGAAAAACTGTTTTTT. This sequence encodes CASGGAVGEKLFF.

V usage is TRBV9 and J usage is TRBJ1-1; the match to TRBD1 covers 8 bases. V lost 3 bases, J lost 6 bases, and 7 bases stayed unmatched. The CDR3 consists of 14 residues. Germline loops: CDR1 SGDLS, CDR2 YYNGEE. The DNA for the CDR3 is TGTGCCAGCAGCGAGACAGGGGCCGGGCCTGAAGCTTTCTTT. It codes for CASSETGAGPEAFF.

The chain combines TRBV6-5 with TRBJ1-2; a weak D match, TRBD1 (6 bases). V dropped 4 bases and J dropped 2 bases, with 17 bases sitting between them. The germline V gene encodes CDR1 MNHEY and CDR2 SVGAGI. CDR3 length equals 16 residues. Written as DNA, the CDR3 is TGTGCCAGCAGTTCCGGGACATGGACCACAAACTATGGCTACACCTTC. Translated: CASSSGTWTTNYGYTF.

Remarks on this clone: The junction does not match germline at one end; this may be a read error. The rearrangement joins TRBV30 to TRBJ2-5, with unresolved D. This CDR3 comprises 12 residues. Per germline, CDR1 GTSNPN and CDR2 SVGIG (reference sequence). The CDR3 region has the DNA TGTGCCTGGAGTGTAAGTGAAGATACCCAGTACTTC. Protein sequence: CAWSVSEDTQYF.

The chain uses TRBV30 and TRBJ2-1; 9 bases align to TRBD2. This CDR3 contains 15 residues. With 2 bases clipped from V and 7 bases from J, the junction kept 9 bases outside the gene matches. Germline V lookup: CDR1 GTSNPN, CDR2 SVGIG (reference sequence). The DNA for the CDR3 is TGTGCCTGGAGTTCTGGGCTAGCGGGAATGAATGAGCAGTTCTTC. This sequence encodes CAWSSGLAGMNEQFF.

The V gene is TRBV28, the J gene TRBJ1-2, with 7 bases that match TRBD1. The CDR3 is 16 residues long. Germline V gene lookup returns CDR1 MDHEN and CDR2 SYDVKM. V shed 6 bases and J 2 bases; nucleotides not matched to a gene: 12. In nucleotides, the CDR3 is TGTGCCAGCAGCGAATCGTCGGACAGGACGAACTATGGCTACACCTTC. Translation gives CASSESSDRTNYGYTF.

V usage is TRBV7-3 and J usage is TRBJ2-3; no definite D call. Per germline, CDR1 SGHTA and CDR2 FQGTGA. Trimming stripped 0 bases from V and 4 bases from J, with 14 bases between. The CDR3 runs to 16 residues. In DNA, the CDR3 is TGTGCCAGCAGCTTAACGCCGGAGAGAAGCCCAGATACGCAGTATTTT. Translated: CASSLTPERSPDTQYF.

This chain uses TRBV11-3 with TRBJ2-7; 10 bases map to TRBD1. Unmatched junction bases numbered 8, after V lost 7 bases and J lost 2 bases. Germline-derived CDR1 and CDR2 are SGHNT and YENEEA. The CDR3 consists of 15 residues. The CDR3: CASTLGGTGAYEQYF. The CDR3, as DNA: TGTGCCAGCACCCTGGGGGGGACAGGGGCCTACGAGCAGTACTTC.

The chain is built from TRBV10-3 and TRBJ2-5, with 11 bases aligning to TRBD2. The germline gives CDR1 ENHRY, CDR2 SYGVKD. The length of the CDR3 is 14 residues. The ends lost 6 bases at V and 3 bases at J; junction bases unmatched: 3. The chain's CDR3 is CAIRGTSGKETQYF. CDR3 nucleotides: TGTGCCATCAGGGGGACTAGCGGAAAAGAGACCCAGTACTTC.

The chain employs TRBV18 and TRBJ2-7, with D unresolved. This CDR3 comprises 13 residues. V lost 0 bases, J lost 4 bases, and 7 bases lay in between. From germline, CDR1 is KGHSH and CDR2 LQKENI. CDR3: CASSPPGRYEQYF. The CDR3 DNA reads as TGTGCCAGCTCACCACCGGGCCGGTACGAGCAGTACTTC.

V is TRBV18 and J is TRBJ2-7; 8 bases fit TRBD1. Germline lookup yields CDR1 KGHSH and CDR2 LQKENI. The CDR3 has 15 residues. Trimming took 0 bases from V and 3 from J; bases not matched to a gene: 4. CDR3 nucleotides: TGTGCCAGCTCACCACCGGGACAGGAATACTACGAGCAGTACTTC. Translating gives CASSPPGQEYYEQYF.

The J gene is TRBJ1-5, the V gene TRBV28; possibly TRBD1 for D (5 bases). The V end lost 5 bases, the J end lost 4 bases, and 6 bases lay between the germline ends. Germline CDR1 is MDHEN and CDR2 is SYDVKM. This CDR3 is 12 amino acids long. The CDR3 bases are TGTGCCAGCAGTGGGGCAAATCAGCCCCAGCATTTT. Translation gives CASSGANQPQHF.

CDR3 protein: CASSIRDYFGNEQFF. The CDR3 nucleotides read TGTGCCAGCAGCATACGGGACTATTTCGGCAATGAGCAGTTCTTC. The chain combines TRBV9 with TRBJ2-1; 7 bases match TRBD2. With 4 bases clipped from V and 6 bases from J, the junction kept 10 bases outside the gene matches. The CDR3 contains 15 residues. CDR1 is SGDLS and CDR2 is YYNGEE in the germline V gene.

Concerning this clone itself: Here the CDR3 omits its conserved ending phenylalanine or tryptophan, so a read error is the likely source. No DNA is shown, since the ends of the CDR3 on it are uncertain; the CDR3 is the one TCRdb lists. The chain carries TRBV5-1 and TRBJ2-7; the table gives TRBD1 as D, unverified against the DNA. Germline lookup yields CDR1 SGHRS and CDR2 YFSETQ. From its first to its last residue, the CDR3 has 14 amino acids. CDR3 region: CASSLAGQATSKSL.

This clone has a handful of counts. The chain recombines TRBV28 with TRBJ2-6; no firm D call. This CDR3 contains 11 residues. CDR1 MDHEN and CDR2 SYDVKM come from the germline V gene. The V and J ends lost 6 bases and 11 bases respectively, with 8 bases between them. The CDR3 DNA reads TGTGCCAGCAGCCACACTTACGTCCTGACTTTC. The encoded protein is CASSHTYVLTF.

This clone showed up just once. The genes are TRBV29-1 and TRBJ1-4; possibly TRBD1 for D (6 bases). The CDR3 length is 14 residues. V lost 4 bases and J lost 14, with 23 bases in between. Germline CDR1 SQVTM, CDR2 ANQGSEA. Here the CDR3 reads CSVALTGLNEGLFF. CDR3 bases: TGCAGCGTTGCCTTGACAGGCTTGAATGAAGGGCTGTTTTTT.

The rearrangement links TRBV6-5 to TRBJ1-2; 7 bases agree with TRBD1. Germline CDR1 MNHEY, CDR2 SVGAGI. The CDR3 length is 14 residues. The junction had 7 bases not matched to a gene; V was cut back by 5 bases and J by 4 bases. The DNA for the CDR3 is TGTGCCAGCAGTCTTGACAGGGTTGGCTATGGCTACACCTTC. Its translation is CASSLDRVGYGYTF.

The chain is built from TRBV7-2 and TRBJ2-1, with TRBD2 matching 12 bases. The trim removed 5 bases at V and 7 bases at J, leaving 6 bases unmatched. This CDR3 has 15 residues. Germline V gene lookup returns CDR1 SGHTA and CDR2 FQGNSA. In DNA, the CDR3 is TGTGCCAGCAGCCTTACTAGCGGGAGGTGGAATGAGCAGTTCTTC. Translated, it gives CASSLTSGRWNEQFF.

This rearrangement joins TRBV19 to TRBJ2-1; 7 bases fit TRBD2. The CDR3 totals 16 residues. Germline-derived CDR1 and CDR2 are LNHDA and SQIVND (reference sequence). J was trimmed by 3 bases and V by 7 bases; bases with no gene match: 12. The CDR3 sequence is CASTRVAGAIYNEQFF. For the CDR3, the DNA is TGTGCCAGTACCCGAGTGGCGGGAGCCATCTACAATGAGCAGTTCTTC.

The V and J genes are TRBV24-1 and TRBJ2-1, with a possible D match to TRBD1 (6 bases). V lost 4 bases and J lost 3, with 15 bases in between. Per germline, CDR1 KGHDR and CDR2 SFDVKD. The CDR3 contains 16 residues. CDR3 sequence (DNA): TGTGCCACCAGTGACTCCGACAGGACCCTCTACAATGAGCAGTTCTTC. Translated, it gives CATSDSDRTLYNEQFF.